The source of this T cell receptor beta chain is a study of circulating and synovial CD4+ cells in juvenile arthritis. The data were produced by immunoSEQ multiplex PCR, yet TCRdb's version contains in-frame clones alone and is incomplete. This sample has 30,000 to 40,000 clones, with more than 90% found just once. About this clone: What it binds is not known.

V lost 6 bases and J lost 5; bases outside the gene matches: 20. This CDR3 has 20 amino acids. Germline CDR1 MDHEN, CDR2 SYDVKM. Overall study findings and caveats: Some such blood samples were as oligoclonal as synovium. Compared with bulk blood, circulating pathogenic-like lymphocytes shared substantially more CDR3 sequences with synovial T cells. CPL versus bulk CD4 samples: T cell genome counts differed by at least an order of magnitude.

The source material was CD4+ T cells from blood. This sequence was found in a human donor with juvenile idiopathic arthritis. The V gene is TRBV28, the J gene TRBJ2-2; 11 bases are shared with TRBD2. The CDR3 is CASRRRLAGGLNRWTGELFF. The CDR3 DNA reads as TGTGCCAGCAGGAGGAGGCTAGCGGGGGGTCTGAACAGGTGGACCGGGGAGCTGTTTTTT. The complete variable domain, with remaining parts taken from reference TRBV28 and TRBJ2-2, reads DVKVTQSSRYLVKRTGEKVFLECVQDMDHENMFWYRQDPGLGLRLIYFSYDVKMKEKGDIPEGYSVSREKKERFSLILESASTNQTSMYLCASRRRLAGGLNRWTGELFFGEGSRLTVL.